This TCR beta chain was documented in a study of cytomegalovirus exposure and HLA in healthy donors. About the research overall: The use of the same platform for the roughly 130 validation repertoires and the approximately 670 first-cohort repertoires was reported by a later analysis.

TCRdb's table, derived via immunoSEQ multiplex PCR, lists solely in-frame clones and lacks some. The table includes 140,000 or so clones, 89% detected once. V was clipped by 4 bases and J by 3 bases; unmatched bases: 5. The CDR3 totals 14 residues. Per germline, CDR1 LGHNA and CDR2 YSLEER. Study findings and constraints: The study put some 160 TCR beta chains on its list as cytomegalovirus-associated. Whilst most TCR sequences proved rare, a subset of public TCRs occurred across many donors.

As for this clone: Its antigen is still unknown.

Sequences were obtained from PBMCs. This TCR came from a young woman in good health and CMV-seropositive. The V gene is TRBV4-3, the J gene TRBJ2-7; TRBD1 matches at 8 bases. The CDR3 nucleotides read TGCGCCAGCAGCCTCGGACAGGGCCGCTACGAGCAGTACTTC. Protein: CASSLGQGRYEQYF.